This TCR beta chain originates from a study of cytomegalovirus exposure and HLA in healthy donors. Study at large: According to later analysis, the same platform produced the roughly 130 validation and under 700 first-cohort repertoires. Study-wide findings and caveats: The finding came from a later analysis; first-cohort TCR clusters tended to co-occur in the 90 to 150 validation repertoires. Investigators reported 150 to 200 TCR beta chains as tied to cytomegalovirus.

This clone has more than one count but fewer than ten. Its antigen is not identified. Sequencing was performed with immunoSEQ multiplex PCR; in TCRdb, only in-frame clones are kept and a portion is missing. Here the sample spans some 170,000 clones, roughly 89% being singletons. The sequencing input was PBMCs. The clonotype comes from a man aged 18 to 35 in good health and CMV-seropositive.

CDR3 protein: CASSQDLRLAEGGELFF. CDR3 nucleotides: TGTGCCAGCAGCCAAGATCTAAGACTAGCGGAAGGCGGAGAGCTGTTTTTT. V is TRBV4-2 and J is TRBJ2-2; 9 nucleotides agree with TRBD2. Trimming removed 0 bases from V and 11 bases from J; junction bases left unmatched: 13. The germline CDR1 and CDR2 sequences are LGHNA and YNFKEQ. The CDR3 runs 17 residues.